A selection of T cell receptor beta chains follows, all from one sample in a study of radiation and T cells in renal cell carcinoma. Only in-frame clones appear in the TCRdb table, and some are missing; sequencing was by immunoSEQ multiplex PCR. This sample has 110,000 to 150,000 clones, with 70% to 90% found just once. The sample in question was blood, obtained from a patient whose treatment included radiotherapy and nephrectomy. The receptor set was obtained from a woman between 45 and 60 years old with renal cell carcinoma. Both conserved end residues are part of each CDR3. The D gene is left open where the match is weak. A clone size is listed for some rows: how often the clone was seen (once, few, many), or a class if it is expanded.

abundance,j_gene,d_gene,len,v_gene,CDR3nt,CDR3aa
.,TRBJ2-7,TRBD2,16,TRBV5-4,TGTGCCAGCAGCGGCGGGACTAGCGGGTACCGGGGGGAGCAGTACTTC,CASSGGTSGYRGEQYF
.,TRBJ1-2,.,17,TRBV28,TGTGCCAGCAGTTTAATCACAGACAAAATTGGGGACTATGGCTACACCTTC,CASSLITDKIGDYGYTF
.,TRBJ1-1,.,13,TRBV5-1,TGCGCCAGCAGCTTGCAGAGGAACACTGAAGCTTTCTTT,CASSLQRNTEAFF
few,TRBJ2-5,TRBD1,15,TRBV5-1,TGCGCCAGCAGCTCGACAGGGGCTGTCCAAGAGACCCAGTACTTC,CASSSTGAVQETQYF
.,TRBJ2-5,.,14,TRBV7-2,TGTGCCAGCAGCTTAGTTCCGTACCAAGAGACCCAGTACTTC,CASSLVPYQETQYF
.,TRBJ2-7,TRBD2,14,TRBV6-5,TGTGCCAGCCAAGGACTAGCGGGAGTTAGGGAGCAGTACTTC,CASQGLAGVREQYF
.,TRBJ2-7,TRBD2,16,TRBV7-9,TGTGCCAGCAGCTTAGCGGGGACTAGCGGTTCCTACGAGCAGTACTTC,CASSLAGTSGSYEQYF
.,TRBJ2-1,TRBD2,13,TRBV6-1,TGTGCCAGCAGGGCTAGCGGGGACAATGAGCAGTTCTTC,CASRASGDNEQFF
.,TRBJ1-1,.,14,TRBV30,TGTGCCTGGACCCGTTGGGGAGGGGGCACTGAAGCTTTCTTT,CAWTRWGGGTEAFF
few,TRBJ2-5,.,12,TRBV27,TGTGCCAGCAGTTTCCCGGGGAAGACCCAGTACTTC,CASSFPGKTQYF
few,TRBJ2-1,.,16,TRBV15,TGTGCCACCAGCTCGATCCAATCGGGGGCGCACAATGAGCAGTTCTTC,CATSSIQSGAHNEQFF
.,TRBJ2-2,.,12,TRBV6-5,TGTGCCAGCAGTTACGTCCGCGGGGAGCTGTTTTTT,CASSYVRGELFF
.,TRBJ2-7,.,15,TRBV12-5,TGTGCTAGTGGTGACACGACGAGGGTCCCCTACGAGCAGTACTTC,CASGDTTRVPYEQYF
.,TRBJ2-7,.,15,TRBV14,TGTGCCAGCAGCCACAAAATCGGGATATCCTACGAGCAGTACTTC,CASSHKIGISYEQYF
.,TRBJ2-7,.,11,TRBV6-5,TGTGCCAGCAGCTCCCCCTCGAAGGAGTACTTC,CASSSPSKEYF
few,TRBJ2-5,.,12,TRBV25-1,TGTGCCAGCAGGAGGGGGGCAGAGACCCAGTACTTC,CASRRGAETQYF
.,TRBJ2-5,.,15,TRBV7-9,TGTGCCAGCAGCTTAGCGTGGGGCACCCAAGAGACCCAGTACTTC,CASSLAWGTQETQYF
.,TRBJ2-7,TRBD2,19,TRBV4-3,TGCGCCAGCAGCCAAGGACTAGCGGGCGTCCTCCCGAACACCTACGAGCAGTACTTC,CASSQGLAGVLPNTYEQYF
few,TRBJ2-1,.,14,TRBV18,TGTGCCAGCTCACCACCGCAGGACCACAATGAGCAGTTCTTC,CASSPPQDHNEQFF
.,TRBJ2-7,TRBD1,15,TRBV7-2,TGTGCCAGCAGCGGGAGAACCGGGACAGGGGACGAGCAGTACTTC,CASSGRTGTGDEQYF
.,TRBJ1-4,.,12,TRBV10-2,TGCGCCAGTCACGGGAATAATGAAAAACTGTTTTTT,CASHGNNEKLFF
.,TRBJ1-1,.,16,TRBV6-6,TGTGCCAGCAGTTCCATGTCCCCCCCGATGAACACTGAAGCTTTCTTT,CASSSMSPPMNTEAFF
.,TRBJ2-5,TRBD1,16,TRBV19,TGTGCCAGTAGTAGGGGACAGGGGACGTACCAAGAGACCCAGTACTTC,CASSRGQGTYQETQYF
.,TRBJ2-7,.,12,TRBV19,TGTGCCAACAAGGGCGGGACCTACGAGCAGTACTTC,CANKGGTYEQYF
.,TRBJ2-1,.,13,TRBV5-4,TGTGCCAGCAGCTTGTCGGGGACCAATGAGCAGTTCTTC,CASSLSGTNEQFF
.,TRBJ1-2,.,13,TRBV6-5,TGTGCCAGCAGTTACACACGAAACTATGGCTACACCTTC,CASSYTRNYGYTF
.,TRBJ2-5,.,14,TRBV10-3,TGTGCCATCAGTGACTCTGGGGCGAGAGAGACCCAGTACTTC,CAISDSGARETQYF
few,TRBJ2-3,.,12,TRBV10-3,TGTGCCATCAGTGAGTCCAGAGATACGCAGTATTTT,CAISESRDTQYF
.,TRBJ2-2,TRBD2,14,TRBV7-3,TGTGCCAGCAGCTCCAATGCGGGGGCCGGGGAGCTGTTTTTT,CASSSNAGAGELFF
.,TRBJ1-3,TRBD1,16,TRBV7-2,TGTGCCAGCAGCTTAGAAGTTCAGGGGGGAGGAAACACCATATATTTT,CASSLEVQGGGNTIYF
.,TRBJ2-7,.,12,TRBV7-2,TGTGCCAGCAGCATGGAAACCTACGAGCAGTACTTC,CASSMETYEQYF
.,TRBJ1-2,TRBD1,13,TRBV10-3,TGTGCCATCAGTGACCCAAACAGGGGCGGCTACACCTTC,CAISDPNRGGYTF
.,TRBJ2-2,.,13,TRBV4-1,TGCGCCAGCAGCCAAATTACCACCGGGGAGCTGTTTTTT,CASSQITTGELFF
.,TRBJ1-1,.,11,TRBV9,TGTGCCAGCAGCCCCCTCACTGAAGCTTTCTTT,CASSPLTEAFF
.,TRBJ1-1,.,14,TRBV18,TGTGCCAGCTCACCACGTGCGGGCGCCACTGAAGCTTTCTTT,CASSPRAGATEAFF
.,TRBJ2-7,.,13,TRBV5-1,TGCGCCAGCAGCTCCGGGAGCTCCTACGAGCAGTACTTC,CASSSGSSYEQYF
.,TRBJ2-3,TRBD1,16,TRBV5-6,TGTGCCAGCAGCTTGGGATGGGCCAGGGGGAGAGATACGCAGTATTTT,CASSLGWARGRDTQYF
few,TRBJ2-6,.,17,TRBV28,TGTGCCAGCAGGGCTAGGGAGGCTCTCTCTGGGGCCAACGTCCTGACTTTC,CASRAREALSGANVLTF
.,TRBJ2-3,TRBD2,16,TRBV5-6,TGTGCCAGCAGCCTTCTAGCGGGGGGGGGCACAGATACGCAGTATTTT,CASSLLAGGGTDTQYF
.,TRBJ1-5,TRBD1,16,TRBV28,TGTGCCAGCAGTCCGACGACAGGGGTGGGCAATCAGCCCCAGCATTTT,CASSPTTGVGNQPQHF
once,TRBJ1-5,TRBD1,14,TRBV7-9,TGTGCCAGCAGCCCGGGACAGGGAGGGCAGCCCCAGCATTTT,CASSPGQGGQPQHF
few,TRBJ2-2,.,12,TRBV7-3,TGTGCCAGCAGCCAACTCACCGGGGAGCTGTTTTTT,CASSQLTGELFF
.,TRBJ1-1,TRBD1,15,TRBV18,TGTGCCAGCTCACCCGGACAGGGGATTGCCACTGAAGCTTTCTTT,CASSPGQGIATEAFF
.,TRBJ1-4,.,17,TRBV28,TGTGCCAGCAGTTCATCAAACAGGGTAATCGAGGGTGAAAAACTGTTTTTT,CASSSSNRVIEGEKLFF
.,TRBJ1-6,.,15,TRBV6-6,TGTGCCAGCAGTTATATTGGCAGGGTGACCTCACCCCTCCACTTT,CASSYIGRVTSPLHF
.,TRBJ1-3,.,14,TRBV11-3,TGTGCCAGCAGCTTAGAAGGCCACGGGGACACCATATATTTT,CASSLEGHGDTIYF
.,TRBJ1-1,.,15,TRBV5-4,TGTGCCAGCAGGGGAGTCGCCGACGTATCCACTGAAGCTTTCTTT,CASRGVADVSTEAFF
.,TRBJ1-1,TRBD1,13,TRBV2,TGTGCCAGCAGCGCCCGGGACAGGCTTGAAGCTTTCTTT,CASSARDRLEAFF
.,TRBJ2-2,TRBD2,17,TRBV4-2,TGTGCCAGCAGCTCCCAGAGCGGGGGCTCCGACACCGGGGAGCTGTTTTTT,CASSSQSGGSDTGELFF
.,TRBJ1-1,.,15,TRBV13,TGTGCCAGCAGCTCCTGGCCACAGGGGAACACTGAAGCTTTCTTT,CASSSWPQGNTEAFF
.,TRBJ2-5,.,15,TRBV9,TGTGCCAGCAGCGTAGGTACTACACAACAAGAGACCCAGTACTTC,CASSVGTTQQETQYF
.,TRBJ1-1,TRBD1,15,TRBV6-6,TGTGCCAGCAGTTACGGGACAGGGTGGGACACTGAAGCTTTCTTT,CASSYGTGWDTEAFF
.,TRBJ1-1,TRBD1,15,TRBV9,TGTGCCAGCAGCCCAAGACAGGGAAGTAACACTGAAGCTTTCTTT,CASSPRQGSNTEAFF